These 19 T cell receptor beta chains were all obtained from the same sample, sequenced in a study of blood T cell repertoires in COVID-19. This table comes from immunoSEQ multiplex PCR, and its TCRdb copy is limited to in-frame clones, with some not included. The sample lists hundreds of thousands of clones, 85% to 90% occurring once. Specimen: PBMCs or T cells enriched from blood (not recorded which). These receptors were taken from a woman in her forties or fifties who had recovered from COVID-19.

The CDR3 nucleotides read TGTGCCAGCAGCTTAGCGCCCGAGGGTGGCTACACCTTC. Translating gives CASSLAPEGGYTF. The V and J genes are TRBV7-9 and TRBJ1-2, with D uncertain. Germline CDR1 SEHNR, CDR2 FQNEAQ (reference sequence). The CDR3 extends over 13 amino acids. Trimming removed 0 bases at V and 7 bases at J, with 9 bases between.

This chain uses TRBV7-2 with TRBJ1-2; possibly TRBD1 for D (6 bases). CDR3 length: 17 residues. The V and J ends lost 5 bases and 6 bases respectively, with 25 bases between them. CDR1 and CDR2 (germline): SGHTA, FQGNSA. This CDR3 is CASSPARSRQGSNGYTF. In DNA, the CDR3 is TGTGCCAGCAGCCCGGCCCGATCGAGGCAGGGGTCGAATGGCTACACCTTC.

This chain joins TRBV5-4 and TRBJ2-5, with 8 bases fitting TRBD2. CDR3 length: 15 residues. CDR1 is SGHNT, CDR2 YYREEE, per germline (reference sequence). V was pared by 0 bases and J by 4 bases, with 5 bases of the junction left unmatched. The CDR3 loop reads CASSLGGSGRETQYF. CDR3 in DNA: TGTGCCAGCAGCTTGGGGGGGAGCGGGAGAGAGACCCAGTACTTC. The full variable domain, completed using reference TRBV5-4 and TRBJ2-5, is ETGVTQSPTHLIKTRGQQVTLRCSSQSGHNTVSWYQQALGQGPQFIFQYYREEENGRGNFPPRFSGLQFPNYSSELNVNALELDDSALYLCASSLGGSGRETQYFGPGTRLLVL.

The chain joins TRBV9 to TRBJ1-1; TRBD1 is a possible D gene (6 bases). Deletions cut 2 bases from V and 5 bases from J, with 22 bases between. The CDR3 length is 17 residues. CDR1 is SGDLS and CDR2 is YYNGEE in the germline V gene. The DNA for the CDR3 is TGTGCCAGCAGCGTTAACCCCGTGGGGGCGAGGGGGACTGAAGCTTTCTTT. Protein sequence: CASSVNPVGARGTEAFF.

Of note for this clone: At one end the junction does not follow the germline gene, possibly because of a read error. The V gene is TRBV19, the J gene TRBJ1-1, with 9 bases aligning to TRBD1. Germline CDR1 LNHDA, CDR2 SQIVND (reference sequence). The CDR3 runs 14 residues. CDR3 DNA sequence: TGTGCCAGTAGTCTAGACAGGGGGAGGACTGAAGCTTTCTTT. The encoded protein is CASSLDRGRTEAFF.

The genes are TRBV29-1 and TRBJ2-3; TRBD2 aligns across 9 bases. CDR3 length equals 16 residues. Germline CDR1 SQVTM, CDR2 ANQGSEA. Trimming cost V 5 bases and J 3 bases; bases outside gene matches: 12. In DNA, the CDR3 is TGCAGCGTTCCAAATGGGGCGGGAGGGGAGACAGATACGCAGTATTTT. The encoded protein is CSVPNGAGGETDTQYF.

The chain combines TRBV12-3 or TRBV12-4 with TRBJ1-1; D not resolved. This CDR3 spans 12 amino acids. The germline V and J ends were trimmed by 8 bases and 6 bases, with 13 bases remaining between them. The CDR3 region has the DNA TGTGCCAGCGGGGAGGGTTCTTCTGAAGCTTTCTTT. It specifies CASGEGSSEAFF.

The rearrangement links TRBV3-1 (or the pseudogene TRBV3-2) to TRBJ2-3; D perhaps matches TRBD2 (5 bases). Trimming shortened V by 0 bases and J by 7 bases, and 14 bases separated the two germline ends. Germline values: CDR1 LGHDT, CDR2 YNNKEL (reference sequence). The CDR3 consists of 15 residues. CDR3 amino acids: CASSQDLLAANTQYF. The CDR3 nucleotides read TGTGCCAGCAGCCAAGATTTGCTAGCAGCGAATACGCAGTATTTT.

The V and J genes are TRBV11-2 and TRBJ2-5, with 10 positions matching TRBD1. This CDR3 spans 16 amino acids. Germline-derived CDR1 and CDR2 are SGHAT and FQNNGV. The ends lost 1 base at V and 5 bases at J; junction bases unmatched: 7. Here the CDR3 DNA reads TGTGCCAGCAGCTTAGGGGACAGGGGAAGCCGGGAGACCCAGTACTTC. Amino acids: CASSLGDRGSRETQYF.

The gene calls are TRBV3-1 (or the pseudogene TRBV3-2) and TRBJ2-5, with D possibly matching TRBD1 (5 bases). The CDR3 covers 15 residues. V was pared by 0 bases and J by 5 bases, with 13 bases between. Looked up from germline, CDR1 is LGHDT and CDR2 is YNNKEL (reference sequence). The CDR3 DNA reads as TGTGCCAGCAGCCAAGATCAGGCAGGGCGGGAGACCCAGTACTTC. As protein: CASSQDQAGRETQYF.

The chain uses TRBV5-1 and TRBJ2-3; TRBD2 agrees at 7 bases. The J segment lost 5 bases and the V segment lost 1 base, leaving 10 bases of the junction unmatched. The CDR3 has 16 residues. Germline CDR1 is SGHRS and CDR2 is YFSETQ. DNA for the CDR3: TGCGCCAGCAGCTTGTTTTCTAGCGGAGTCGGAGATACGCAGTATTTT. It yields the protein CASSLFSSGVGDTQYF.

The rearrangement uses TRBV15 and TRBJ2-1; 8 positions match TRBD2. Trimming removed 0 bases from V and 0 bases from J; junction bases left unmatched: 10. The CDR3 is 19 amino acids. Per the germline V gene, CDR1 is LNHNV and CDR2 is YYDKDF (reference sequence). CDR3 sequence: CATSRESGSPRSSYNEQFF. The DNA of the CDR3 is TGTGCCACCAGCAGAGAGAGCGGGAGTCCTCGTAGCTCCTACAATGAGCAGTTCTTC.

CDR3 nucleotides: TGTGCCAGCAGCTTGGGACTAGCGGGAACCTACAATGAGCAGTTCTTC. As protein: CASSLGLAGTYNEQFF. V usage is TRBV7-2 and J usage is TRBJ2-1; the match to TRBD2 covers 13 bases. The V segment lost 3 bases and the J segment 2 bases; nucleotides outside the gene matches: 1. Per germline, CDR1 SGHTA and CDR2 FQGNSA. This CDR3 spans 16 amino acids.

The rearrangement links TRBV5-1 to TRBJ2-7, with 7 positions matching TRBD1. This CDR3 has 14 residues. Germline V gene sequence: CDR1 SGHRS, CDR2 YFSETQ. Trimming removed 4 bases from V and 0 bases from J; junction bases left unmatched: 4. This chain's CDR3 is CASSVRDSSYEQYF. The CDR3 bases are TGCGCCAGCAGCGTCCGGGACAGCTCCTACGAGCAGTACTTC. Variable domain in full (rest from reference TRBV5-1 and TRBJ2-7): KAGVTQTPRYLIKTRGQQVTLSCSPISGHRSVSWYQQTPGQGLQFLFEYFSETQRNKGNFPGRFSGRQFSNSRSEMNVSTLELGDSALYLCASSVRDSSYEQYFGPGTRLTVT.

V and J are TRBV7-8 and TRBJ2-3; 11 nucleotides agree with TRBD2. Germline lookup yields CDR1 SGHVS and CDR2 FQNEAQ. Trimming took 3 bases from V and 6 from J; bases not matched to a gene: 5. The CDR3 is 15 amino acids. Here the CDR3 DNA reads TGTGCCAGCAGCTTCGGTGCTAGCGGGAGGGATACGCAGTATTTT. Amino acid sequence: CASSFGASGRDTQYF.

This chain connects TRBV6-5 to TRBJ2-7; D is perhaps TRBD1 (6 bases). The CDR3 is 13 residues long. V lost 4 bases and J lost 3, with 10 bases in between. Germline loops: CDR1 MNHEY, CDR2 SVGAGI. CDR3 in DNA: TGTGCCAGCAGTTCTCAGGGGAACTACGAGCAGTACTTC. Translation gives CASSSQGNYEQYF.

The chain links TRBV6-5 to TRBJ1-1, with D unresolved. The V gene's germline CDR1 is MNHEY and CDR2 SVGAGI. V lost 6 bases and J lost 3, with 14 bases in between. The CDR3 is made up of 14 amino acids. CDR3 region: CASRPGWLDTEAFF. DNA for the CDR3: TGTGCCAGCAGGCCGGGGTGGTTGGACACTGAAGCTTTCTTT.

This chain uses TRBV15 with TRBJ1-4; D gene unclear. Trimming removed 2 bases at V and 4 bases at J, with 11 bases between. Germline loops: CDR1 LNHNV, CDR2 YYDKDF (reference sequence). The CDR3 sequence is 15 residues long. The CDR3 DNA reads as TGTGCCACCAGCAGATACCGGGATGATAATGAAAAACTGTTTTTT. Translation gives CATSRYRDDNEKLFF.

The CDR3 spells CASSLRGVGTEAFF. The DNA of the CDR3 is TGTGCCAGCAGTTTACGGGGGGTCGGGACTGAAGCTTTCTTT. This chain links TRBV28 with TRBJ1-1; D is possibly TRBD1 (5 bases). Trimming took 2 bases from V and 5 from J, leaving 12 bases between them. Per the germline V gene, CDR1 is MDHEN and CDR2 is SYDVKM. The CDR3 has 14 amino acids.